This T cell receptor beta chain was identified during a study of response to subunit inactivated influenza vaccine. General study points: Authors proposed each seasonal influenza vaccination draws in few new T cells.

From the RT-PCR reads, TCRdb called clonotypes with MiXCR, one entry per CDR3 protein. The sample records over 150,000 distinct CDR3 sequences, approximately 10% being singletons. Trimming left V 2 bases short and J 9 bases short, with 22 bases between. Germline V gene sequence: CDR1 DFQATT, CDR2 SNEGSKA (reference sequence). The CDR3 is 15 residues long. About this clonotype: The antigen is undetermined.

This receptor was taken from a man aged 50 to 59 who received an inactivated influenza vaccine. The V gene is TRBV20-1, the J gene TRBJ2-5; D is unclear. The sequenced sample was non-naive T cells sorted from PBMCs, obtained 40 to 50 days after vaccination. CDR3 protein: CSARTLAPGGWSQYF. The CDR3 DNA sequence: TGCAGTGCTAGAACGTTGGCGCCGGGCGGTTGGTCCCAGTACTTC.